One and the same sample provided the 18 T cell receptor beta chains below, sequenced in a study of identical twins. One entry per CDR3 protein, called by TCRdb with MiXCR from the 5' RACE reads. The data show about 100,000 distinct CDR3 sequences, 5.9% seen once. Input material: memory T cells sorted from blood. These receptors were collected from a woman aged 45-59 years in good health.

In its sample, this clonotype was seen many times. This CDR3 is CASSLGVGSPYEQYF. CDR3 nucleotide sequence: TGTGCCAGCAGCTTAGGGGTGGGGTCCCCCTACGAGCAGTACTTC. The genes are TRBV7-8 and TRBJ2-7; D is undetermined. Germline V gives CDR1 SGHVS, CDR2 FQNEAQ. There are 15 residues in the CDR3. Trimming cost V 1 base and J 2 bases, with 12 bases left between them.

This clonotype was seen at least ten times. The genes are TRBV6-5 and TRBJ2-3; possibly TRBD1 or TRBD2 for D (7 bases each). The CDR3 contains 17 residues. V was cut by 5 bases and J by 0 bases, with 18 bases left in between. The V gene's germline CDR1 is MNHEY and CDR2 SVGAGI. This chain's CDR3 is CASSRVRGRASTDTQYF. As DNA, the CDR3 is TGTGCCAGCAGTAGGGTCAGGGGGAGGGCAAGCACAGATACGCAGTATTTT.

Many counts were recorded for this clonotype. The gene calls are TRBV5-1 and TRBJ1-1; TRBD1 matches at 8 bases. Germline V gives CDR1 SGHRS, CDR2 YFSETQ. This CDR3 region has 14 residues. J gave up 3 bases and V 2 bases, and 3 bases lay outside the gene matches. CDR3 in DNA: TGCGCCAGCAGCTTCACAGGGGGAGACACTGAAGCTTTCTTT. Its translation: CASSFTGGDTEAFF.

The table lists this clonotype with many counts. V gene TRBV5-1 combines with J gene TRBJ2-7; no clear D gene. CDR1 and CDR2 (germline): SGHRS, YFSETQ. The V gene lost 4 bases and the J gene lost 2 bases, with 10 bases spanning the gap. The CDR3 runs 13 residues. CDR3 nucleotide sequence: TGCGCCAGCAGCGAAACCGGGCCCTACGAGCAGTACTTC. Translating it yields CASSETGPYEQYF.

This clonotype has ten or more counts. The rearrangement uses TRBV7-2 and TRBJ2-1; tentatively, D is TRBD1 or TRBD2 (5 bases each). Germline V gene data show CDR1 as SGHTA and CDR2 as FQGNSA. This CDR3 comprises 12 residues. V was shortened by 5 bases and J by 9 bases, with 11 bases between the two germline ends. CDR3 coding DNA: TGTGCCAGCAGCCAACCTGGGGGTGAGCAGTTCTTC. Residues: CASSQPGGEQFF.

Turning to this clonotype: This may stem from a read error, because a much larger clone lies one nucleotide away. A read error is likely, as this CDR3 ends without the conserved phenylalanine or tryptophan. The V gene is TRBV27, the J gene TRBJ2-7; 15 bases agree with TRBD2. The germline gives CDR1 MNHEY, CDR2 SMNVEV (reference sequence). There are 15 residues in the CDR3. With V trimmed by 4 bases and J by 5 bases, 3 bases remained unmatched. Here the CDR3 DNA reads TGTGCCAGCAGTTACGGACTAGCGGGAGGGGACGAGCAGTACGCC. Translating it yields CASSYGLAGGDEQYA.

This clonotype has a count of ten or more. The DNA for the CDR3 is TGCAGCGCCGGGACAGTCTCCTACGAGCAGTACTTC. As protein: CSAGTVSYEQYF. The V and J genes are TRBV29-1 and TRBJ2-7; 7 nucleotides align to TRBD1. Germline assignment: CDR1 SQVTM and CDR2 ANQGSEA. The V and J ends lost 7 bases and 0 bases, in that order; junction bases with no gene match: 3. This CDR3 has 12 amino acids.

This clonotype was observed many times. V gene TRBV3-1 combines with J gene TRBJ2-1; D remains ambiguous. In germline, CDR1 is LGHDT, CDR2 YNNKEL (reference sequence). V was pared by 0 bases and J by 8 bases, with 2 bases between. The CDR3 sequence is 11 residues long. The CDR3 spells CASSQEDEQFF. The CDR3 DNA reads TGTGCCAGCAGCCAAGAGGATGAGCAGTTCTTC.

Ten or more counts support this clonotype. CDR3: CASSRTSGSNTGELFF. CDR3 DNA: TGTGCCAGCAGTCGGACTAGCGGATCGAACACCGGGGAGCTGTTTTTT. The chain carries TRBV6-4 and TRBJ2-2; 10 nucleotides match TRBD2. V lost 5 bases to trimming and J lost 0 bases; unmatched junction nucleotides: 3. The V gene's germline CDR1 is MRHNA and CDR2 SNTAGT. The CDR3 consists of 16 residues.

This clonotype was detected a few times. The chain combines TRBV20-1 with TRBJ2-1; D gene uncertain. Trimming took 0 bases from V and 5 from J, leaving 8 bases between them. The CDR3 consists of 13 residues. CDR1 is DFQATT, CDR2 SNEGSKA, per germline (reference sequence). This CDR3 is CSARDRSDNEQFF. The CDR3 bases are TGCAGTGCTAGAGATAGATCCGACAATGAGCAGTTCTTC.

The table lists this clonotype with many counts. This chain connects TRBV6-5 to TRBJ1-6; 11 bases align to TRBD1. Trimming took 4 bases from V and 10 from J; bases not matched to a gene: 9. Germline CDR1 is MNHEY and CDR2 is SVGAGI. CDR3 size: 16 residues. CDR3 residues: CASSSRDRGSGSPLHF. The CDR3 nucleotides are TGTGCCAGCAGTTCCCGGGACAGGGGGTCGGGGTCACCCCTCCACTTT.

This clonotype was observed once. A read error may account for a junction end that differs from germline. The J gene is TRBJ1-4, the V gene TRBV5-1, with D hard to call. The CDR3 runs to 13 residues. Looked up from germline, CDR1 is SGHRS and CDR2 is YFSETQ. The CDR3 DNA sequence: TGCGCCAGCAGCGACCCCGGGAGTGAAAAACTGTTATTT. Residues: CASSDPGSEKLLF.

This clonotype has at least ten counts. The chain carries TRBV5-1 and TRBJ1-2; D unresolved. Germline V gene data show CDR1 as SGHRS and CDR2 as YFSETQ. The CDR3 is 15 residues long. The germline V and J ends were trimmed by 2 bases and 5 bases, with 16 bases remaining between them. The CDR3 DNA follows: TGCGCCAGCAGCTTCGGACTTCGGGGAGGATATGGCTACACCTTC. Encoded protein: CASSFGLRGGYGYTF.

This clonotype was detected ten times or more. This chain connects TRBV4-1 to TRBJ2-1; 11 positions agree with TRBD2. CDR1 and CDR2 (germline): MGHRA, YSYEKL. V lost 2 bases, J lost 1 base, and 4 bases stayed unmatched. The CDR3 loop spans 17 amino acids. The CDR3 loop is CASSQPTSGISYNEQFF. The CDR3 DNA reads as TGCGCCAGCAGCCAACCGACTAGCGGGATTTCCTACAATGAGCAGTTCTTC.

This clonotype was observed many times. This chain links TRBV29-1 with TRBJ2-1, with 11 bases fitting TRBD2. V shed 1 base and J 2 bases; nucleotides not matched to a gene: 10. The V gene's germline CDR1 is SQVTM and CDR2 ANQGSEA. CDR3 size: 18 residues. CDR3 in DNA: TGCAGCGTTGAAGCCCCACTAGCGGGAGATAGCCCCTACAATGAGCAGTTCTTC. Its translation: CSVEAPLAGDSPYNEQFF.

This clonotype turned up a few times. CDR3 protein: CAWETGGDTQYF. The CDR3 coding sequence is TGTGCCTGGGAAACCGGGGGGGATACGCAGTATTTT. The rearrangement uses TRBV30 and TRBJ2-3, with 7 bases lining up with TRBD2. The J segment lost 6 bases and the V segment lost 5 bases, leaving 5 bases of the junction unmatched. CDR1 is GTSNPN and CDR2 is SVGIG in the germline V gene (reference sequence). The CDR3 is 12 amino acids.

This clonotype occurred many times. The chain has TRBV28 and TRBJ2-3; possibly TRBD1 for D (5 bases). Germline values: CDR1 MDHEN, CDR2 SYDVKM. V dropped 6 bases and J dropped 4 bases, with 14 bases sitting between them. The CDR3 runs 14 residues. The CDR3 loop reads CASRVSGNADTQYF. CDR3 in DNA: TGTGCCAGCAGAGTATCAGGGAACGCAGATACGCAGTATTTT.

This clonotype has at least ten counts. This chain links TRBV3-1 with TRBJ2-1; D gene ambiguous. V was shortened by 4 bases and J by 3 bases, with 4 bases between the two germline ends. This CDR3 has 12 residues. CDR1 and CDR2 from the germline V gene are LGHDT and YNNKEL (reference sequence). The CDR3 DNA is TGTGCCAGCAGCCGAAACTACAATGAGCAGTTCTTC. It encodes CASSRNYNEQFF.